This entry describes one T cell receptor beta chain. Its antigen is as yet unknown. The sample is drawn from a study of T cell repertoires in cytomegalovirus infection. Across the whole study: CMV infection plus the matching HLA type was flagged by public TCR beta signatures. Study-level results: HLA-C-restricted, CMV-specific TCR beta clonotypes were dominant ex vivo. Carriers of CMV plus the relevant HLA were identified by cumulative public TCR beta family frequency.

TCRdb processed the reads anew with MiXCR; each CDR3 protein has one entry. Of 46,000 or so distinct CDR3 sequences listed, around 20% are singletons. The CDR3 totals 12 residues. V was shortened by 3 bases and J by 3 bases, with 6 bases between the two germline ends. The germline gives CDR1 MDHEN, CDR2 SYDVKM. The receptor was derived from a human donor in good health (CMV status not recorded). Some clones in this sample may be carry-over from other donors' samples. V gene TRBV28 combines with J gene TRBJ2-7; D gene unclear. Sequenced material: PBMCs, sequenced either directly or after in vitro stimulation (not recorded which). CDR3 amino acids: CASSLLGYEQYF. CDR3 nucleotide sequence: TGTGCCAGCAGTTTGTTGGGCTACGAGCAGTACTTC.